A selection of T cell receptor beta chains follows, all from one sample in a study of OX40 agonist ivuxolimab in advanced cancers. Only in-frame clones appear in the TCRdb table, and some are missing; sequencing was by immunoSEQ multiplex PCR. Of approximately 100,000 clones in the sample, 90% were seen once. This specimen was CD4+ or CD8+ T cells sorted from blood, taken in a trial of the OX40 agonist ivuxolimab. These receptors all stem from an adult with an advanced solid tumor such as melanoma, head and neck, liver or kidney cancer. Both conserved end residues are part of each CDR3. The order of the fields is D gene, J gene, clone size, V gene, CDR3 protein, CDR3 DNA. The D gene is left open where the match is weak. Part of the rows lack a size; the others show once, few, many or a class for expanded clones.

D gene: NA; J gene: TRBJ1-1; clone size: NA; V gene: TRBV30; CDR3 protein: CAWSVQGPRAFF; CDR3 DNA: TGTGCCTGGAGTGTACAGGGTCCAAGGGCTTTCTTT
D gene: NA; J gene: TRBJ1-1; clone size: NA; V gene: TRBV7-3; CDR3 protein: CASSLVQLTEAFF; CDR3 DNA: TGTGCCAGCAGCTTGGTACAGCTAACTGAAGCTTTCTTT
D gene: TRBD1; J gene: TRBJ2-5; clone size: NA; V gene: TRBV4-2; CDR3 protein: CASSQATGGVETQYF; CDR3 DNA: TGTGCCAGCAGCCAAGCGACAGGGGGGGTGGAGACCCAGTACTTC
D gene: NA; J gene: TRBJ2-2; clone size: NA; V gene: TRBV2; CDR3 protein: CASNYIITGELFF; CDR3 DNA: TGTGCCAGCAATTATATCATCACCGGGGAGCTGTTTTTT
D gene: TRBD1; J gene: TRBJ2-5; clone size: once; V gene: TRBV7-9; CDR3 protein: CASSPKTGYQETQYF; CDR3 DNA: TGTGCCAGCAGCCCGAAGACAGGGTACCAAGAGACCCAGTACTTC
D gene: TRBD1; J gene: TRBJ2-2; clone size: NA; V gene: TRBV5-1; CDR3 protein: CASSWDRNTGELFF; CDR3 DNA: TGCGCCAGCAGCTGGGACAGAAACACCGGGGAGCTGTTTTTT
D gene: NA; J gene: TRBJ2-2; clone size: NA; V gene: TRBV5-4; CDR3 protein: CASSLAGDTGELFF; CDR3 DNA: TGTGCCAGCAGCTTGGCCGGGGACACCGGGGAGCTGTTTTTT
D gene: TRBD1; J gene: TRBJ2-5; clone size: NA; V gene: TRBV5-1; CDR3 protein: CASSLQGQYQETQYF; CDR3 DNA: TGCGCCAGCAGCTTACAGGGGCAGTACCAAGAGACCCAGTACTTC
D gene: NA; J gene: TRBJ1-5; clone size: NA; V gene: TRBV7-2; CDR3 protein: CASSRLGDGSNQPQHF; CDR3 DNA: TGTGCCAGCAGCCGTCTAGGCGATGGGAGCAATCAGCCCCAGCATTTT
D gene: NA; J gene: TRBJ1-6; clone size: NA; V gene: TRBV11-2; CDR3 protein: CASSLTNSPLHF; CDR3 DNA: TGTGCCAGCAGCTTAACTAATTCACCCCTCCACTTT
D gene: NA; J gene: TRBJ1-5; clone size: NA; V gene: TRBV19; CDR3 protein: CASSGAGGGGNQPQHF; CDR3 DNA: TGTGCCAGTAGTGGGGCGGGGGGAGGTGGCAATCAGCCCCAGCATTTT
D gene: TRBD2; J gene: TRBJ2-7; clone size: NA; V gene: TRBV30; CDR3 protein: CAWSGVIAGTDEQYF; CDR3 DNA: TGTGCCTGGAGTGGGGTGATAGCGGGGACCGACGAGCAGTACTTC
D gene: TRBD2; J gene: TRBJ2-3; clone size: NA; V gene: TRBV7-2; CDR3 protein: CASSRRTSGGTDTQYF; CDR3 DNA: TGTGCCAGCAGCAGAAGGACTAGCGGGGGCACAGATACGCAGTATTTT
D gene: NA; J gene: TRBJ1-4; clone size: NA; V gene: TRBV28; CDR3 protein: CASSGAGALGNEKLFF; CDR3 DNA: TGTGCCAGCAGTGGAGCCGGGGCGCTTGGTAATGAAAAACTGTTTTTT
D gene: NA; J gene: TRBJ1-2; clone size: NA; V gene: TRBV2; CDR3 protein: CASRKRGGNGYTF; CDR3 DNA: TGTGCCAGCAGAAAGCGGGGGGGGAATGGCTACACCTTC
D gene: NA; J gene: TRBJ1-4; clone size: NA; V gene: TRBV5-1; CDR3 protein: CASSVQGGEKLFF; CDR3 DNA: TGCGCCAGCAGCGTACAGGGAGGTGAAAAACTGTTTTTT
D gene: NA; J gene: TRBJ1-4; clone size: NA; V gene: TRBV30; CDR3 protein: CAWSRQGGFGEKLFF; CDR3 DNA: TGTGCCTGGAGTAGGCAGGGAGGTTTTGGAGAAAAACTGTTTTTT
D gene: TRBD1; J gene: TRBJ1-2; clone size: NA; V gene: TRBV28; CDR3 protein: CASSLPGQIYGYTF; CDR3 DNA: TGTGCCAGCAGTTTGCCGGGACAGATCTATGGCTACACCTTC
D gene: NA; J gene: TRBJ2-7; clone size: NA; V gene: TRBV11-2; CDR3 protein: CASSLVEGGYEQYF; CDR3 DNA: TGTGCCAGCAGCTTAGTGGAGGGGGGTTACGAGCAGTACTTC
D gene: TRBD1; J gene: TRBJ1-1; clone size: NA; V gene: TRBV7-7; CDR3 protein: CASSPVGPGGSFF; CDR3 DNA: TGTGCCAGCAGCCCAGTGGGGCCAGGGGGATCTTTCTTT
D gene: NA; J gene: TRBJ2-7; clone size: NA; V gene: TRBV7-7; CDR3 protein: CASSPSAVSYEQYF; CDR3 DNA: TGTGCTAGCAGCCCCTCAGCGGTCTCCTACGAGCAGTACTTC
D gene: NA; J gene: TRBJ1-1; clone size: NA; V gene: TRBV5-1; CDR3 protein: CASSSVWDGTEAFF; CDR3 DNA: TGTGCCAGCAGCTCCGTGTGGGATGGCACTGAAGCTTTCTTT
D gene: NA; J gene: TRBJ1-6; clone size: NA; V gene: TRBV18; CDR3 protein: CASSPGQLNSPLHF; CDR3 DNA: TGTGCCAGCTCACCCGGACAGTTAAATTCACCCCTCCACTTT
D gene: TRBD1; J gene: TRBJ2-7; clone size: NA; V gene: TRBV27; CDR3 protein: CASSYYRGPEQYF; CDR3 DNA: TGTGCCAGCAGTTACTACAGGGGTCCCGAGCAGTACTTC
D gene: TRBD2; J gene: TRBJ2-3; clone size: once; V gene: TRBV7-9; CDR3 protein: CASSSPSGAGTSTDTQYF; CDR3 DNA: TGTGCCAGCAGCTCCCCCAGCGGGGCGGGGACTAGCACAGATACGCAGTATTTT
D gene: TRBD1; J gene: TRBJ2-2; clone size: NA; V gene: TRBV5-1; CDR3 protein: CASSSGTGDRELFF; CDR3 DNA: TGCGCCAGCAGCTCCGGGACAGGGGACAGGGAGCTGTTTTTT
D gene: NA; J gene: TRBJ1-4; clone size: few; V gene: TRBV30; CDR3 protein: CACQRREKLFF; CDR3 DNA: TGTGCCTGTCAGCGTAGGGAAAAACTGTTTTTT
D gene: NA; J gene: TRBJ1-3; clone size: NA; V gene: TRBV2; CDR3 protein: CASTGRYGSGNTIYF; CDR3 DNA: TGTGCCAGCACGGGGAGGTACGGCTCTGGAAACACCATATATTTT
D gene: NA; J gene: TRBJ2-7; clone size: NA; V gene: TRBV21-1; CDR3 protein: CASSKGPPQGYEQYF; CDR3 DNA: TGTGCCAGCAGCAAGGGGCCCCCACAGGGTTACGAGCAGTACTTC
D gene: TRBD2; J gene: TRBJ2-1; clone size: once; V gene: TRBV15; CDR3 protein: CATSPWRAGENEQFF; CDR3 DNA: TGTGCCACCAGCCCCTGGCGAGCGGGGGAGAATGAGCAGTTCTTC
D gene: NA; J gene: TRBJ2-6; clone size: NA; V gene: TRBV6-6; CDR3 protein: CAASTGANVLTF; CDR3 DNA: TGTGCCGCTTCTACTGGGGCCAACGTCCTGACTTTC
D gene: NA; J gene: TRBJ2-5; clone size: NA; V gene: TRBV11-2; CDR3 protein: CASSSSISPASGTQYF; CDR3 DNA: TGTGCCAGCAGCTCCTCTATTTCACCTGCAAGTGGGACCCAGTACTTC
D gene: NA; J gene: TRBJ1-2; clone size: NA; V gene: TRBV11-3; CDR3 protein: CASTTGANYGYTF; CDR3 DNA: TGTGCCAGCACTACAGGAGCTAACTATGGCTACACCTTC
D gene: TRBD2; J gene: TRBJ2-1; clone size: NA; V gene: TRBV27; CDR3 protein: CASSLARLAGGQKLYNEQFF; CDR3 DNA: TGTGCCAGCAGTTTGGCCCGACTAGCGGGGGGGCAAAAACTCTACAATGAGCAGTTCTTC
D gene: NA; J gene: TRBJ2-3; clone size: NA; V gene: TRBV10-3; CDR3 protein: CAISTGTITDTQYF; CDR3 DNA: TGTGCCATCAGCACCGGGACCATCACAGATACGCAGTATTTT
D gene: NA; J gene: TRBJ2-7; clone size: NA; V gene: TRBV28; CDR3 protein: CASSLSQIRYEQYF; CDR3 DNA: TGTGCCAGCAGTTTATCCCAGATCCGCTACGAGCAGTACTTC
D gene: TRBD2; J gene: TRBJ2-1; clone size: NA; V gene: TRBV10-2; CDR3 protein: CASSEGLAGVGQFF; CDR3 DNA: TGCGCCAGCAGTGAGGGACTAGCGGGGGTGGGGCAGTTCTTC
D gene: TRBD1; J gene: TRBJ1-1; clone size: NA; V gene: TRBV30; CDR3 protein: CAYYQRDRRNTEAFF; CDR3 DNA: TGTGCCTACTACCAAAGGGACAGACGGAACACTGAAGCTTTCTTT
D gene: NA; J gene: TRBJ1-2; clone size: NA; V gene: TRBV30; CDR3 protein: CAWSPRLRSYGYTF; CDR3 DNA: TGTGCCTGGAGTCCTCGGCTTCGGTCCTATGGCTACACCTTC
D gene: NA; J gene: TRBJ2-4; clone size: NA; V gene: TRBV5-6; CDR3 protein: CASSFQGMAKNIQYF; CDR3 DNA: TGTGCCAGCAGCTTCCAGGGAATGGCCAAAAACATTCAGTACTTC
D gene: TRBD2; J gene: TRBJ2-1; clone size: NA; V gene: TRBV28; CDR3 protein: CASSSPGRGGYNEQFF; CDR3 DNA: TGTGCCAGCAGTTCCCCCGGGAGGGGCGGTTACAATGAGCAGTTCTTC
D gene: NA; J gene: TRBJ2-5; clone size: few; V gene: TRBV7-9; CDR3 protein: CASSLGDRPDMNF; CDR3 DNA: TGTGCCAGCAGCTTAGGAGACAGGCCCGATATGAACTTC
D gene: NA; J gene: TRBJ1-5; clone size: NA; V gene: TRBV12-5; CDR3 protein: CAFRSRPKYSNQPQHF; CDR3 DNA: TGTGCATTCCGGTCAAGACCCAAGTATAGCAATCAGCCCCAGCATTTT
D gene: NA; J gene: TRBJ2-7; clone size: NA; V gene: TRBV18; CDR3 protein: CASSPSRTGYEQYF; CDR3 DNA: TGTGCCAGCTCACCATCGAGGACGGGCTACGAGCAGTACTTC
D gene: NA; J gene: TRBJ2-7; clone size: once; V gene: TRBV7-9; CDR3 protein: CASSSGGVNEQYF; CDR3 DNA: TGTGCCAGCAGCTCTGGAGGGGTAAACGAGCAGTACTTC
D gene: TRBD1; J gene: TRBJ1-2; clone size: once; V gene: TRBV15; CDR3 protein: CATSAPGTGIFTGGYTF; CDR3 DNA: TGTGCCACCAGCGCTCCCGGGACAGGGATTTTTACGGGGGGCTACACCTTC
D gene: TRBD1; J gene: TRBJ1-1; clone size: NA; V gene: TRBV28; CDR3 protein: CASSSGQGMTEAFF; CDR3 DNA: TGTGCCAGCAGTTCCGGACAGGGTATGACTGAAGCTTTCTTT
D gene: NA; J gene: TRBJ2-7; clone size: NA; V gene: TRBV28; CDR3 protein: CASSRGGGLSSYEQYF; CDR3 DNA: TGTGCCAGCAGCCGAGGAGGGGGCCTATCCTCCTACGAGCAGTACTTC
D gene: NA; J gene: TRBJ2-7; clone size: NA; V gene: TRBV11-2; CDR3 protein: CASSLEVSFRGSEQYF; CDR3 DNA: TGTGCCAGCAGCTTAGAGGTCAGTTTTCGGGGAAGCGAGCAGTACTTC
D gene: NA; J gene: TRBJ1-2; clone size: NA; V gene: TRBV28; CDR3 protein: CASSGDTASYGYTF; CDR3 DNA: TGTGCCAGCAGTGGTGACACCGCCTCGTATGGCTACACCTTC
D gene: NA; J gene: TRBJ1-5; clone size: few; V gene: TRBV19; CDR3 protein: CASSIQGQSTPQHF; CDR3 DNA: TGTGCCAGTAGTATTCAGGGGCAATCAACGCCCCAGCATTTT
D gene: NA; J gene: TRBJ1-1; clone size: NA; V gene: TRBV5-8; CDR3 protein: CASSSTVNTEAFF; CDR3 DNA: TGTGCCAGCAGCTCCACCGTTAACACTGAAGCTTTCTTT
D gene: TRBD1; J gene: TRBJ2-3; clone size: NA; V gene: TRBV19; CDR3 protein: CTSSQGAGYTDTQYF; CDR3 DNA: TGTACCAGTAGTCAGGGGGCGGGATACACAGATACGCAGTATTTT
D gene: TRBD1; J gene: TRBJ2-7; clone size: NA; V gene: TRBV7-2; CDR3 protein: CASSRTGQGAYEQYF; CDR3 DNA: TGTGCCAGCAGCCGTACAGGACAGGGGGCCTACGAGCAGTACTTC
D gene: TRBD2; J gene: TRBJ2-1; clone size: NA; V gene: TRBV19; CDR3 protein: CASRGLAGVASSYNEQFF; CDR3 DNA: TGTGCCAGTAGGGGACTAGCGGGTGTCGCTAGCTCCTACAATGAGCAGTTCTTC
D gene: NA; J gene: TRBJ1-2; clone size: NA; V gene: TRBV28; CDR3 protein: CASSFRPAGYTF; CDR3 DNA: TGTGCCAGCAGTTTTCGCCCGGCGGGCTACACCTTC
D gene: NA; J gene: TRBJ2-5; clone size: NA; V gene: TRBV28; CDR3 protein: CASSSPGHQETQYF; CDR3 DNA: TGTGCCAGCAGTTCCCCCGGACACCAAGAGACCCAGTACTTC